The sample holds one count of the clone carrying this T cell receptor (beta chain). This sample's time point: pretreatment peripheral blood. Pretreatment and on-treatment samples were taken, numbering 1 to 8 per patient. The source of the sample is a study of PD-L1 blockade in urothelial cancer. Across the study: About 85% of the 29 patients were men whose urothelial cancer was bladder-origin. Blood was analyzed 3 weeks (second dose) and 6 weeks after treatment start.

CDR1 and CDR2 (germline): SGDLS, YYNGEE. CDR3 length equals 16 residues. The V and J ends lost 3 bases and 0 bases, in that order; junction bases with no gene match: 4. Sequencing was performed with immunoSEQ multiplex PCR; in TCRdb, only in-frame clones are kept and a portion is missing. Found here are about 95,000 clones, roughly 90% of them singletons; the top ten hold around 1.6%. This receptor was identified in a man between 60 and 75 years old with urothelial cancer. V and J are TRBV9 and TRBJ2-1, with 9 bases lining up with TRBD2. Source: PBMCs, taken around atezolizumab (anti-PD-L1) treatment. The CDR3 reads CASSAFSGSSYNEQFF. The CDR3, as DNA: TGTGCCAGCAGCGCATTTAGCGGGAGCTCCTACAATGAGCAGTTCTTC. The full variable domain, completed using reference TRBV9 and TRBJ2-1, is DSGVTQTPKHLITATGQRVTLRCSPRSGDLSVYWYQQSLDQGLQFLIQYYNGEERAKGNILERFSAQQFPDLHSELNLSSLELGDSALYFCASSAFSGSSYNEQFFGPGTRLTVL.